Each of the 7 T cell receptor beta chains below was sequenced from the same sample in a study of blood T cell repertoires in COVID-19. The method was immunoSEQ multiplex PCR; TCRdb's version includes in-frame clones alone and lacks a portion of them. The sample carries more than 150,000 clones, roughly 80% recorded once. Input material: peripheral blood. The receptors shown here come from a human donor in a cohort sampled during active COVID-19.

The gene calls are TRBV5-1 and TRBJ2-2; 10 bases map to TRBD1. Per germline, CDR1 SGHRS and CDR2 YFSETQ. The CDR3 sequence is 16 residues long. The V and J ends lost 0 bases and 7 bases, in that order; junction bases with no gene match: 6. DNA for the CDR3: TGCGCCAGCAGCTTGGAGGGACAGGGGTTGATCGGGGAGCTGTTTTTT. It is translated as CASSLEGQGLIGELFF.

The rearrangement links TRBV7-9 to TRBJ2-1, with TRBD1 matching 8 bases. V lost 4 bases, J lost 7 bases, and 3 bases stayed unmatched. CDR1 and CDR2 (germline): SEHNR, FQNEAQ (reference sequence). The length of the CDR3 is 13 residues. CDR3 coding DNA: TGTGCCAGCAGCTGGACAGGGAAAAATGAGCAGTTCTTC. Translation gives CASSWTGKNEQFF.

This rearrangement joins TRBV7-8 to TRBJ2-7; D uncertain. The germline CDR1 and CDR2 sequences are SGHVS and FQNEAQ. V dropped 5 bases and J dropped 2 bases, with 25 bases sitting between them. This CDR3 spans 18 amino acids. This CDR3 reads CASSPKRLASPSAYEQYF. DNA for the CDR3: TGTGCCAGCAGCCCAAAAAGGCTGGCGAGCCCCAGCGCCTACGAGCAGTACTTC.

The V gene is TRBV29-1, the J gene TRBJ1-1; D call uncertain. The CDR3 contains 13 residues. Trimming shortened V by 6 bases and J by 4 bases, and 15 bases separated the two germline ends. CDR1 and CDR2 from the germline V gene are SQVTM and ANQGSEA. This CDR3 reads CSVFRGDLTEAFF. CDR3 coding DNA: TGCAGCGTCTTTCGCGGCGACCTCACTGAAGCTTTCTTT.

This chain joins TRBV13 and TRBJ2-5, with D possibly TRBD2 on 6 matching bases. In germline, CDR1 is PRHDT, CDR2 FYEKMQ (reference sequence). There are 14 residues in the CDR3. Trimming stripped 3 bases from V and 2 bases from J, with 10 bases between. The CDR3 loop is CASSFPGDQETQYF. The CDR3 DNA is TGTGCCAGCAGCTTTCCGGGGGATCAAGAGACCCAGTACTTC.

This clone was seen more than once but under ten times. The rearrangement uses TRBV5-6 and TRBJ1-6; 12 nucleotides align to TRBD1. V lost 4 bases, J lost 7 bases, and 3 bases stayed unmatched. From germline, CDR1 is SGHDT and CDR2 YYEEEE. The CDR3 runs 15 residues. CDR3 DNA: TGTGCCAGCAGCACGGGGACAGGGGGCAATTCACCCCTCCACTTT. This encodes CASSTGTGGNSPLHF.

The gene calls are TRBV19 and TRBJ1-2; unclear D gene. The length of the CDR3 is 15 residues. Germline loops: CDR1 LNHDA, CDR2 SQIVND (reference sequence). V lost 5 bases to trimming and J lost 4 bases, with 17 bases between them. In DNA, the CDR3 is TGTGCCAGTAGTCCCTACCCCCAGGAGGCCTATGGCTACACCTTC. Translation gives CASSPYPQEAYGYTF.